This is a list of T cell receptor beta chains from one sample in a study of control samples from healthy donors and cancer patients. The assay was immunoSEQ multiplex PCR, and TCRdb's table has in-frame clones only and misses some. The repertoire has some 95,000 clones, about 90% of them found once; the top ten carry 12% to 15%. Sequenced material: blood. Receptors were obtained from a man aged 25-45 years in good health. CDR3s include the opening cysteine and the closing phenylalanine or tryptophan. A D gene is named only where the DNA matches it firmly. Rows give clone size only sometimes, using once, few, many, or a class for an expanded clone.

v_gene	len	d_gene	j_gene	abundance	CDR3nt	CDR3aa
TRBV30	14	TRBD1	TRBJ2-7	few	TGTGCCTGGGGTACCGGGACAGGAAACGATAGGCAGTACTTC	CAWGTGTGNDRQYF
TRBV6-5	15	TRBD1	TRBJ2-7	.	TGTGCCAGCAGTCCCCGACAGGGGATAAAGTACGAGCAGTACTTC	CASSPRQGIKYEQYF
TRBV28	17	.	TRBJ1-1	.	TGTGCCAGCAGTCACTATCAAGGATCCACAGGGAACACTGAAGCTTTCTTT	CASSHYQGSTGNTEAFF
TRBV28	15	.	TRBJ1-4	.	TGTGCCAGCAGTACCGCCGGGGGCGTACTTGAAAAACTGTTTTTT	CASSTAGGVLEKLFF
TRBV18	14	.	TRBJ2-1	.	TGTGCCAGCTCACCACCGGGCTCTTACAATGAGCAGTTCTTC	CASSPPGSYNEQFF
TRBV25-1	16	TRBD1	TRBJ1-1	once	TGTGCCAGCAGTGGTGCCCCGAAACAGGGGGTCACTGAAGCTTTCTTT	CASSGAPKQGVTEAFF
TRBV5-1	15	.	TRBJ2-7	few	TGCGCCAGCAGCTTGGTTACAGGGAATCCTCACGAGCAGTACTTC	CASSLVTGNPHEQYF
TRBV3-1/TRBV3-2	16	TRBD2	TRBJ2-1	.	TGTGCCAGCAGCCAATTGGGACTAGCGGAAAACAATGAGCAGTTCTTC	CASSQLGLAENNEQFF
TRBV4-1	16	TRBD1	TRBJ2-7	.	TGCGCCAGCAGCCAAGACCTGGGACAGGGGCATAACGAGCAGTACTTC	CASSQDLGQGHNEQYF
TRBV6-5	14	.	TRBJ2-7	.	TGTGCCAGCAGTTACTCGGGGGAGTACTACGAGCAGTACTTC	CASSYSGEYYEQYF
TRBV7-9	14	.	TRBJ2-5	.	TGTGCCAGCAGCTTAGTTCAGGGGCCTGAGACCCAGTACTTC	CASSLVQGPETQYF
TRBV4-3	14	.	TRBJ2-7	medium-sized	TGCGCCAGCAGCCAAGATCTTCAGGGCTACGAGCAGTACTTC	CASSQDLQGYEQYF
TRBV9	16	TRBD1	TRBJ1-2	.	TGTGCCAGCAGCGTATCACCGGGACAGGGGATCTATGGCTACACCTTC	CASSVSPGQGIYGYTF
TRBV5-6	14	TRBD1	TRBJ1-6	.	TGTGCCAGCCGGTTCGAGACAGGGAATTCACCCCTCCACTTT	CASRFETGNSPLHF
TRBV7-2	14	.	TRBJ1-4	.	TGTGCCAGCAGCACACAGGGTATTAATGAAAAACTGTTTTTT	CASSTQGINEKLFF
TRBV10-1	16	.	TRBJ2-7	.	TGCGCCAGCAGTGAGGATACTGGGGAGCGGGCGGGAGAGCAGTACTTC	CASSEDTGERAGEQYF
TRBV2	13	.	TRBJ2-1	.	TGTGCCAGCAGGGCCCTCCTAATTAATGAGCAGTTCTTC	CASRALLINEQFF
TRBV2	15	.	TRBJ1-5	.	TGTGCCAGCAGTAACACGGCCGGGGGGAATCAGCCCCAGCATTTT	CASSNTAGGNQPQHF
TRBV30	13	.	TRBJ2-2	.	TGTGCCTGGAGAAGGGATGCGGCCGGGGAGCTGTTTTTT	CAWRRDAAGELFF
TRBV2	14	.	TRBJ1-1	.	TGTGCCAGCAGTGGTCCCCAGGGCGGGACTGAAGCTTTCTTT	CASSGPQGGTEAFF
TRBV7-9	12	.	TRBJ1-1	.	TGTGCCAGCAGCTCAACGGACTCTGAAGCTTTCTTT	CASSSTDSEAFF
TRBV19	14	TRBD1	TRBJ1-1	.	TGTGCCAGTAGTAGGGCAGGGGGTTCCACTGAAGCTTTCTTT	CASSRAGGSTEAFF
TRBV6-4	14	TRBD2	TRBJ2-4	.	TGTGCCAGCAGGGGACTAGTGGCCAAAAACATTCAGTACTTC	CASRGLVAKNIQYF
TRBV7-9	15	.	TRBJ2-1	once	TGTGCCAGCAGCTTCACACTAGCCGACCCAAATGAGCAGTTCTTC	CASSFTLADPNEQFF
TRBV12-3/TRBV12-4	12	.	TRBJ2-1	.	TGTGCCAGCACCCTACAGGAGAGTGAGCAGTTCTTC	CASTLQESEQFF
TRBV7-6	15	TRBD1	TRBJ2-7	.	TGTGCCAGCAGCTTTGAACAGGGGCCGAAATACGAGCAGTACTTC	CASSFEQGPKYEQYF
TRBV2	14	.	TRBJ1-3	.	TGTGCCAGCATCCGACAGGAAACTGGAAACACCATATATTTT	CASIRQETGNTIYF
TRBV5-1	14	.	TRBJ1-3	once	TGCGCCAGCAAGACAGAAAACTCTGGAAACACCATATATTTT	CASKTENSGNTIYF
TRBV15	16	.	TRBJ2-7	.	TGTGCCACCAGCAGATCGTCCGCAACTAGAGAGGAGGAGCAGTACTTC	CATSRSSATREEEQYF
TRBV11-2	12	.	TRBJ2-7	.	TGTGCCAGCAGAGACAGAACCTACGAGCAGTACTTC	CASRDRTYEQYF
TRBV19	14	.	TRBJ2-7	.	TGTGCCAGTAGTATGACCGGGAGCTCCTACGAGCAGTACTTC	CASSMTGSSYEQYF
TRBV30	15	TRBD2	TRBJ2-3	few	TGTGCCCGCCGGGACTATAGAAGAACCACAGATACGCAGTATTTT	CARRDYRRTTDTQYF
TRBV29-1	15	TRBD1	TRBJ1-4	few	TGCAGCGTTGAAGTCTTAGGACAGGCCGACGAAAAACTGTTTTTT	CSVEVLGQADEKLFF
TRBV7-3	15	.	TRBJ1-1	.	TGTGCCAGCAGCTTAACGGCAGGTGTCGGCACTGAAGCTTTCTTT	CASSLTAGVGTEAFF
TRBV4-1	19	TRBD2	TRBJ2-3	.	TGCGCCAGCAGCCAAGGCCAGGGACTAGCGGGAGTCGAGACAGATACGCAGTATTTT	CASSQGQGLAGVETDTQYF
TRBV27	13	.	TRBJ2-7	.	TGTGCCAGCAGTTTGGGAGAGTTCGGGGAGCAGTACTTC	CASSLGEFGEQYF